This TCR beta chain was sequenced for a study of T-cell reconstitution after alpha-beta-depleted transplantation in children. V lost 3 bases and J lost 1, with 10 bases in between. CDR3 length: 15 amino acids. The library targeted TCRbeta and was prepared with unique molecular identifiers. TCRdb passed the PCR reads through MiXCR, listing each CDR3 protein once. The sample has 300,000 or so distinct CDR3 sequences; around 25% are singletons. Points on this clonotype: Antigen unknown.

Notes on the study in general: T-cell counts and diversity were attributed mostly to newly produced T cells one year after transplant. After transplant, at about two months, alpha-beta T cells were reportedly derived from several hundred expanded graft clones. Where some patients showed high TCRbeta diversity at day 60, it came from recipient T cells and thymic progenitors that had survived.

The rearrangement links TRBV12-3 or TRBV12-4 to TRBJ2-1; D remains ambiguous. The TCR comes from a male patient between 5 and 17 years old who had a stem cell transplant for acute lymphoblastic leukemia, so the T cells may come from the graft donor. Sample: PBMCs, mostly from graft donor cells, taken 180 days after TCRalphabeta/CD19-depleted stem cell transplant. The CDR3 region is CASSFLSSSYNEQFF. The DNA of the CDR3 is TGTGCCAGCAGTTTTTTGTCTTCTTCCTACAATGAGCAGTTCTTC.